This T cell receptor beta chain was recorded in a study of CD8 T cells in ankylosing spondylitis. Study results and limitations: Clones linked to disease, bearing a CD8+ phenotype, were relatively rare in peripheral blood. Eight or nine highly homologous variants formed a TCR beta motif that appeared characteristic of ankylosing spondylitis blood.

Construction of TCR beta libraries was performed using quantitative 5'-RACE with molecular barcodes. In TCRdb, the 5' RACE reads were re-called with MiXCR into one record per CDR3 protein. The sample has about 27,000 distinct CDR3 sequences, roughly 8.6% seen once; the top ten hold more than 25%. The CDR3 loop spans 16 amino acids. Germline CDR1 is SGHTA and CDR2 is FQGNSA. The J segment lost 4 bases and the V segment lost 5 bases, leaving 8 bases of the junction unmatched. This clonotype appeared a few times. Its target is unknown. Sequenced material: blood. The clonotype originates from a male donor with ankylosing spondylitis or in good health (not recorded which). This sequence joins TRBV7-2 and TRBJ2-2; 9 bases align to TRBD1. In DNA, the CDR3 is TGTGCCAGCAGCCCCCAACAGGGGGCGGGCACCGGGGAGCTGTTTTTT. This codes for CASSPQQGAGTGELFF. Complete variable domain (other parts from reference TRBV7-2 and TRBJ2-2): GAGVSQSPSNKVTEKGKDVELRCDPISGHTALYWYRQSLGQGLEFLIYFQGNSAPDKSGLPSDRFSAERTGGSVSTLTIQRTQQEDSAVYLCASSPQQGAGTGELFFGEGSRLTVL.